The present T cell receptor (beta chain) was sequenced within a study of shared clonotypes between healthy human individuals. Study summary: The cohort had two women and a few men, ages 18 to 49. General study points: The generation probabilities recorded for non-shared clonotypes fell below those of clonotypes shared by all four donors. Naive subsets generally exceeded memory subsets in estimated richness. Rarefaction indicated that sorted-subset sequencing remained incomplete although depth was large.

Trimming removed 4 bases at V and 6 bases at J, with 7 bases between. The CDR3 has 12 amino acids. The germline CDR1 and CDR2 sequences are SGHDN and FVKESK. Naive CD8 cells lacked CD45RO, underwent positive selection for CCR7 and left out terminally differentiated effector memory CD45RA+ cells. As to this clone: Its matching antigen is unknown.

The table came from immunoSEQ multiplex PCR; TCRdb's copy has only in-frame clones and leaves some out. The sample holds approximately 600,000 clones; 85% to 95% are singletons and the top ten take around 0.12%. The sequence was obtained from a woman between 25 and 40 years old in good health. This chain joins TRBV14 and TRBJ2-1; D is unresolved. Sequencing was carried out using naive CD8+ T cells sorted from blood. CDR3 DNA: TGTGCCAGCAGCCGACTGAGCAATGAGCAGTTCTTC. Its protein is CASSRLSNEQFF.